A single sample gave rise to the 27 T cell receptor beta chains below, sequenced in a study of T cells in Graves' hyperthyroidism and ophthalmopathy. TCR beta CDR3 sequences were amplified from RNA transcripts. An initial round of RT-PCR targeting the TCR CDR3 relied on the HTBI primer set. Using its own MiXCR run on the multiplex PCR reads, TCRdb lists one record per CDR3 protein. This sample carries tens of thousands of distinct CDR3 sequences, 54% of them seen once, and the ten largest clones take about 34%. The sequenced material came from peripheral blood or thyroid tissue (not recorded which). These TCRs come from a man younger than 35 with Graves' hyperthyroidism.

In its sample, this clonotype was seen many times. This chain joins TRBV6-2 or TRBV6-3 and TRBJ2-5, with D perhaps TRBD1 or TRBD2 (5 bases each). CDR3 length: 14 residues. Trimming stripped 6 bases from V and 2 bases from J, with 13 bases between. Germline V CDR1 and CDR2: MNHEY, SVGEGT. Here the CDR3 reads CASSTGTDQETQYF. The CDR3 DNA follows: TGTGCCAGCAGCACCGGGACGGATCAAGAGACCCAGTACTTC.

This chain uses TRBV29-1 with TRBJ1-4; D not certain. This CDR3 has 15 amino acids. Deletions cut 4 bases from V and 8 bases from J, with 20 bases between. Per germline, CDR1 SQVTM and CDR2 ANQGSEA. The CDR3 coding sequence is TGCAGCGTTGCAGGAAGTATTGAGTTTGGCGAAAAACTGTTTTTT. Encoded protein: CSVAGSIEFGEKLFF.

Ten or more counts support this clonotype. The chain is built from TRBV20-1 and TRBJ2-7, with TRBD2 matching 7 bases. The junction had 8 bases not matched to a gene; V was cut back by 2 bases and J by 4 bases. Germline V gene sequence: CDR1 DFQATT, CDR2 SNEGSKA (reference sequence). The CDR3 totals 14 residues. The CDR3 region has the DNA TGCAGTGCTAGACTCCGGACTAGTTGGTACGAGCAGTACTTC. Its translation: CSARLRTSWYEQYF.

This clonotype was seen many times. The CDR3 reads CSVGTGADTQYF. CDR3 DNA: TGCAGCGTGGGGACAGGGGCGGATACGCAGTATTTT. This chain uses TRBV29-1 with TRBJ2-3, with 10 bases lining up with TRBD1. The length of the CDR3 is 12 residues. Germline V gene data show CDR1 as SQVTM and CDR2 as ANQGSEA. V trimming: 6 bases; J trimming: 6 bases; junction bases outside the gene matches: 3.

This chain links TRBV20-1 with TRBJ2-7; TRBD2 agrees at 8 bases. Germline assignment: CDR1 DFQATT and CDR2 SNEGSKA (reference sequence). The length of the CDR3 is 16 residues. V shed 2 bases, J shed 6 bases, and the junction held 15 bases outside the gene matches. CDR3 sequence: CSARRTSILTTGEQYF. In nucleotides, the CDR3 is TGCAGTGCTAGACGGACTAGCATACTCACCACCGGCGAGCAGTACTTC.

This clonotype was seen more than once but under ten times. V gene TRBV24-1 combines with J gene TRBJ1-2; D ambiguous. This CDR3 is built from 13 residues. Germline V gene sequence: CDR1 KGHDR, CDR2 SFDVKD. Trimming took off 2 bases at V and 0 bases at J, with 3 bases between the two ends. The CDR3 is CATSDSANYGYTF. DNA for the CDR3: TGTGCCACCAGTGATTCTGCTAACTATGGCTACACCTTC.

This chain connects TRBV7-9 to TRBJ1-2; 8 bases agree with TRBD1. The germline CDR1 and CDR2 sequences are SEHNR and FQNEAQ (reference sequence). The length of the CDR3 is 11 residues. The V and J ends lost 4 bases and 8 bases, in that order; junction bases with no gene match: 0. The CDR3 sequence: CASSSGGGYTF. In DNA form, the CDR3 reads TGTGCCAGCAGCTCAGGGGGCGGCTACACCTTC.

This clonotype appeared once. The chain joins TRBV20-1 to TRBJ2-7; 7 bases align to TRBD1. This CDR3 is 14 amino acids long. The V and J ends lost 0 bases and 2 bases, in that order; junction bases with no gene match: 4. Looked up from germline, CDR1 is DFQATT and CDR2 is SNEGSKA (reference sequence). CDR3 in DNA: TGCAGTGCTAGAGAATCAGGGACAGCCTACGAGCAGTACTTC. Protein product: CSARESGTAYEQYF.

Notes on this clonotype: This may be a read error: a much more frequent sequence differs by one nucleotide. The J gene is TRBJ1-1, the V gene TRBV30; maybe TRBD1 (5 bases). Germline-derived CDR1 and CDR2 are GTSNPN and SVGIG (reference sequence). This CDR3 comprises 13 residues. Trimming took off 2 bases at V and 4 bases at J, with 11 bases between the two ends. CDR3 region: CAWSPQGRTEAFF. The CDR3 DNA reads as TGTGCCTGGAGTCCGCAGGGACGCACTGAAGCTTTCTTT. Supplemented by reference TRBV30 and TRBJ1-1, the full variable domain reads SQTIHQWPATLVQPVGSPLSLECTVEGTSNPNLYWYRQAAGRGLQLLFYSVGIGQISSEVPQNLSASRPQDRQFILSSKKLLLSDSGFYLCAWSPQGRTEAFFGQGTRLTVV.

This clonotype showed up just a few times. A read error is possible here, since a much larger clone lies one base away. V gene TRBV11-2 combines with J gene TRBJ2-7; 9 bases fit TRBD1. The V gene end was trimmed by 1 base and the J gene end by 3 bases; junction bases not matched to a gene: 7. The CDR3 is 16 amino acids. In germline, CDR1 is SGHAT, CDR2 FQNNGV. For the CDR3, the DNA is TGTGCCAGCAGCTTAGTAGGGACAGGGATTTACTACGAGCAGTACTTC. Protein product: CASSLVGTGIYYEQYF.

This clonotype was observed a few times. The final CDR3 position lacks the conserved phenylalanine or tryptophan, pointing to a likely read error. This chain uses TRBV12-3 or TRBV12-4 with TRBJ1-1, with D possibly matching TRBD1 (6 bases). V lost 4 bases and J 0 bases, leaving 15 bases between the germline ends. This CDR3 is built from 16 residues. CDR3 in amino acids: CASSSRTATMNTEAFS. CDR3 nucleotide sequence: TGTGCCAGCAGTTCGAGGACAGCCACCATGAACACTGAAGCTTTCTCT.

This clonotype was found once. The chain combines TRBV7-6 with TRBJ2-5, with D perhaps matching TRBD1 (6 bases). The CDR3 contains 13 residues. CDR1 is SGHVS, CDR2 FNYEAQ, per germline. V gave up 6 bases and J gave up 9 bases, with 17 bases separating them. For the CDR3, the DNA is TGTGCCAGCAGTTATCCAGGGGTACAGCCCCAGTACTTC. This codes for CASSYPGVQPQYF.

CDR3 sequence reads: CAISESPKETQYF. The CDR3 region has the DNA TGTGCCATCAGTGAGTCACCTAAAGAGACCCAGTACTTC. The V gene is TRBV10-3, the J gene TRBJ2-5, with unresolved D. The CDR3 extends over 13 amino acids. Germline-derived CDR1 and CDR2 are ENHRY and SYGVKD. Trimming shortened V by 0 bases and J by 3 bases, and 5 bases separated the two germline ends.

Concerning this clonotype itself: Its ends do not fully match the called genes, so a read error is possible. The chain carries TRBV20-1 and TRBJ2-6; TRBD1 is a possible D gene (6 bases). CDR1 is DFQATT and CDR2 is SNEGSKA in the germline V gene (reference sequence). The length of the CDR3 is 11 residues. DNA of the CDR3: TGCAGTGCTCGAGGGGGCAACGTCCTGACTTTC. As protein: CSARGGNVLTF.

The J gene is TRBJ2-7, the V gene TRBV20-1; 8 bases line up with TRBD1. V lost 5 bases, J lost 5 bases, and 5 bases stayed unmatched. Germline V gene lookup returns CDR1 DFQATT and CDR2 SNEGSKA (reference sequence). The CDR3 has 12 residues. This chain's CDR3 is CSAGDRWDEQYF. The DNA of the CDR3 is TGCAGTGCTGGGGACAGGTGGGACGAGCAGTACTTC.

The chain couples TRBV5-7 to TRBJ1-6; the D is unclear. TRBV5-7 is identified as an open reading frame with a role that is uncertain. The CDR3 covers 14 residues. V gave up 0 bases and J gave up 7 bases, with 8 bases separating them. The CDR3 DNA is TGTGCCAGCAGCTTGGCTATCACCAATTCACCCCTCCACTTT. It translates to CASSLAITNSPLHF.

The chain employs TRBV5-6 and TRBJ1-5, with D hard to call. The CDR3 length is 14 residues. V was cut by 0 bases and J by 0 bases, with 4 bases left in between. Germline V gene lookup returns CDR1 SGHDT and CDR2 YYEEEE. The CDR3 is CASSLASSNQPQHF. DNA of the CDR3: TGTGCCAGCAGCTTGGCCAGTAGCAATCAGCCCCAGCATTTT. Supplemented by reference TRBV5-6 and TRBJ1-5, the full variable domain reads DAGVTQSPTHLIKTRGQQVTLRCSPKSGHDTVSWYQQALGQGPQFIFQYYEEEERQRGNFPDRFSGHQFPNYSSELNVNALLLGDSALYLCASSLASSNQPQHFGDGTRLSIL.

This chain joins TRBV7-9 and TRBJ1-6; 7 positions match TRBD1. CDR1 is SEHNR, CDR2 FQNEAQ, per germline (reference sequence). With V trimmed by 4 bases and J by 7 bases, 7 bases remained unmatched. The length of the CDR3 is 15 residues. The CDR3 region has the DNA TGTGCCAGCAGCTCTCTGGGACAGCTGAATTCACCCCTCCACTTT. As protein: CASSSLGQLNSPLHF.

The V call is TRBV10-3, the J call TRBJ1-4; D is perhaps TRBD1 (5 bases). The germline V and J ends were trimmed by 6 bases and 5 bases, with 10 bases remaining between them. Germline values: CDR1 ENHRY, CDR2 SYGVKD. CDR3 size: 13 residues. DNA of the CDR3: TGTGCCATCAGAGGGGCTGACAATGAAAAACTGTTTTTT. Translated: CAIRGADNEKLFF.

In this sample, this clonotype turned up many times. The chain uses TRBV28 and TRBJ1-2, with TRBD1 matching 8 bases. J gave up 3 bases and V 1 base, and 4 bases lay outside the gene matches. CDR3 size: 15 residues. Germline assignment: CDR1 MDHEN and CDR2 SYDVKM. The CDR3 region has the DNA TGTGCCAGCAGTTTATACGCAGGGGGCGACTATGGCTACACCTTC. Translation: CASSLYAGGDYGYTF.

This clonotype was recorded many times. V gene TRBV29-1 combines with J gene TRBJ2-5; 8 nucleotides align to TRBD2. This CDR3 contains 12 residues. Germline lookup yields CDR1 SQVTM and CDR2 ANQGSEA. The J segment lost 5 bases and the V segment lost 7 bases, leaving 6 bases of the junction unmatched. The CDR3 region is CSAGRGGETQYF. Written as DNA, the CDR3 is TGCAGCGCCGGACGGGGGGGCGAGACCCAGTACTTC.

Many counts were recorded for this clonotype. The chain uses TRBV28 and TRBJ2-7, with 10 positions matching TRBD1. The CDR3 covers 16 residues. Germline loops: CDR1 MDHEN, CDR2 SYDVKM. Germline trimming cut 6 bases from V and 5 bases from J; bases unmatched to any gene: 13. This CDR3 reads CASRGTGASSGDEQYF. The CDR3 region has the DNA TGTGCCAGCAGGGGGACAGGGGCCTCGTCTGGAGACGAGCAGTACTTC.

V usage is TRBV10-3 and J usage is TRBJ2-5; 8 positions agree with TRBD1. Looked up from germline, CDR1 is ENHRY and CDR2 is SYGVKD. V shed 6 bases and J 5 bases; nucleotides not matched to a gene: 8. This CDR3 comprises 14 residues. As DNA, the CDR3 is TGTGCCATCAGCCTAGGACAGGGATTGGAGACCCAGTACTTC. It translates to CAISLGQGLETQYF.

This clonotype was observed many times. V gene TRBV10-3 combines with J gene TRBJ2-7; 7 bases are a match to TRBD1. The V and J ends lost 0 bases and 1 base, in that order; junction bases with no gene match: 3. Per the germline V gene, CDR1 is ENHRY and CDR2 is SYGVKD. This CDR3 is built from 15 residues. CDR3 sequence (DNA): TGTGCCATCAGTGAGTCGACAGGGTTATCCTACGAGCAGTACTTC. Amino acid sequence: CAISESTGLSYEQYF.

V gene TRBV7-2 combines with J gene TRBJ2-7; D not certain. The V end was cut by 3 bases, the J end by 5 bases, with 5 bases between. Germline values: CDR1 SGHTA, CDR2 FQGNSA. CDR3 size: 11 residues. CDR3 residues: CASSLHDEQYF. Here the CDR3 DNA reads TGTGCCAGCAGCTTGCACGACGAGCAGTACTTC.

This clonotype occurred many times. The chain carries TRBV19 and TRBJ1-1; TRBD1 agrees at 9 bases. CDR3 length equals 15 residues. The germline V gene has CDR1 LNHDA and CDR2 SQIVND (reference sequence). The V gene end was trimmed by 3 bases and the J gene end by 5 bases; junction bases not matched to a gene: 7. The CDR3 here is CASSIHRGLETEAFF. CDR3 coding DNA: TGTGCCAGTAGTATCCACAGGGGGCTCGAAACTGAAGCTTTCTTT.

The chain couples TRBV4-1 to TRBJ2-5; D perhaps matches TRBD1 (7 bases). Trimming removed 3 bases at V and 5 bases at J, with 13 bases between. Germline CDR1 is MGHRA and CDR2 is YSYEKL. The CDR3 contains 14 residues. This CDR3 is CASSQAGGRETQYF. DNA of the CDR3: TGCGCCAGCAGCCAGGCAGGGGGGAGGGAGACCCAGTACTTC.